These T cell receptor beta chains were read from a single sample in a study of graft-versus-host responses after intestinal transplantation. The repertoire was sequenced with immunoSEQ multiplex PCR; TCRdb's copy has only in-frame clones and lacks some. The sample contains around 97,000 clones, just over 90% of which appear only once. The antigens of these receptors remain unknown. Source: unstimulated CD8+ T cells sorted from spleen or lymph node cells, taken before intestinal transplant. The receptors here all came from a human donor who received an intestinal transplant. Each CDR3 is given with its conserved first and last residue. D genes are given only for firm matches. Rows give clone size only sometimes, using once, few, many, or a class for an expanded clone.

v_gene,abundance,j_gene,d_gene,CDR3aa,CDR3nt
TRBV29-1,-,TRBJ2-7,-,CSAEDTISYEQYF,TGCAGCGCCGAGGACACCATATCCTACGAGCAGTACTTC
TRBV19,-,TRBJ1-2,TRBD1,CASTLTGDGYTF,TGTGCCAGTACCCTGACAGGGGATGGCTACACCTTC
TRBV4-1,-,TRBJ2-7,-,CASSHTGAYEQYF,TGCGCCAGCAGCCATACAGGAGCCTACGAGCAGTACTTC
TRBV7-3,once,TRBJ2-1,TRBD2,CASSLTGGVQFF,TGTGCCAGCAGCTTAACGGGAGGGGTGCAGTTCTTC
TRBV2,-,TRBJ2-5,-,CASSDTGPGLQETQYF,TGTGCCAGCAGTGATACCGGACCGGGGCTCCAAGAGACCCAGTACTTC
TRBV2,-,TRBJ2-5,-,CASSEDTRGWQETQYF,TGTGCCAGCAGTGAAGACACTCGAGGGTGGCAAGAGACCCAGTACTTC
TRBV15,-,TRBJ2-5,-,CATSRARTVGETQYF,TGTGCCACCAGCAGAGCAAGAACCGTCGGGGAGACCCAGTACTTC
TRBV19,-,TRBJ2-1,TRBD1,CASSEGQGWDNEQFF,TGTGCCAGTAGTGAGGGACAGGGGTGGGACAATGAGCAGTTCTTC
TRBV11-2,once,TRBJ2-3,TRBD1,CASSTRQGTDTQYF,TGTGCCAGCAGCACCCGACAGGGAACAGATACGCAGTATTTT
TRBV19,-,TRBJ2-1,-,CASTQNYNEQFF,TGTGCCAGTACGCAAAACTACAATGAGCAGTTCTTC
TRBV4-1,-,TRBJ2-7,-,CASSPGLAYEQYF,TGCGCCAGCAGCCCGGGGCTAGCCTACGAGCAGTACTTC
TRBV2,-,TRBJ2-3,-,CATPGRATDTQYF,TGTGCTACCCCTGGCAGGGCAACGGATACGCAGTATTTT
TRBV13,-,TRBJ2-5,-,CASSLDSGGQETQYF,TGTGCCAGCAGCTTAGACTCCGGGGGCCAAGAGACCCAGTACTTC
TRBV29-1,-,TRBJ2-2,-,CSVERAGELFF,TGCAGCGTTGAAAGGGCCGGGGAGCTGTTTTTT
TRBV5-1,-,TRBJ2-7,TRBD2,CASQAGGMTEQYF,TGCGCCAGCCAAGCGGGAGGGATGACCGAGCAGTACTTC
TRBV6-5,-,TRBJ2-3,-,CASSTSGYTDTQYF,TGTGCCAGCAGTACCTCAGGGTACACAGATACGCAGTATTTT
TRBV7-6,-,TRBJ2-6,-,CASSLTDSGANVLTF,TGTGCCAGCAGCTTGACAGACTCTGGGGCCAACGTCCTGACTTTC
TRBV2,-,TRBJ2-5,TRBD2,CATRLAGGEETQYF,TGTGCCACGAGACTAGCGGGAGGGGAAGAGACCCAGTACTTC
TRBV5-4,once,TRBJ2-7,TRBD1,CASSSPGTGDLYEQYF,TGTGCCAGCAGCTCCCCCGGGACAGGGGATCTATACGAGCAGTACTTC
TRBV7-7,-,TRBJ1-1,-,CASSPIGGNTEAFF,TGTGCCAGCAGCCCCATCGGGGGGAACACTGAAGCTTTCTTT